This T cell receptor beta chain is drawn from a study of blood T cells in healthy people across ages. This clonotype has a count of ten or more. Whenever a sample was processed, at least 6.5 million PBMCs were isolated. Using a J-beta primer mix together with a sample-barcoded 5' primer, a second PCR was run for about 6 to 12 cycles. TCRdb recomputed calls from the 5' RACE reads with MiXCR, one row per CDR3 protein. In the table there are 870,000 or so distinct CDR3 sequences, more than 25% of which are singletons. The V segment lost 2 bases and the J segment 4 bases; nucleotides outside the gene matches: 5. This CDR3 has 16 residues. Germline CDR1 MNHEY, CDR2 SVGAGI.

The sequenced sample was blood. The V call is TRBV6-5, the J call TRBJ2-3, with TRBD1 matching 11 bases. This sequence was found in a woman over 75 in good health. The CDR3 DNA follows: TGTGCCAGCAGTTACATGGGGACAGGGGGACCAGATACGCAGTATTTT. It specifies CASSYMGTGGPDTQYF.